The rows below give T cell receptor beta chains drawn from one sample of a study of cytomegalovirus exposure and HLA in healthy donors. Some clones are missing from TCRdb's copy, which holds only in-frame ones; the method was immunoSEQ multiplex PCR. The table has 200,000 or so clones, approximately 78% seen once. Sample: PBMCs. The receptors here all came from a man aged 30 to 45 in good health and CMV-seronegative. The CDR3 runs from the conserved cysteine through the conserved F or W. D genes are given only for firm matches. Size tells how often a clone was seen (once, few, many) or the class of an expanded clone, and some rows leave it out.

J	D	V	size	CDR3	DNA
TRBJ2-2	-	TRBV7-3	few	CASSLLWPTGELFF	TGTGCCAGCAGCTTACTTTGGCCCACCGGGGAGCTGTTTTTT
TRBJ2-7	TRBD2	TRBV14	few	CASSPGLAGGYEQYF	TGTGCCAGCAGCCCGGGACTAGCGGGGGGCTACGAGCAGTACTTC
TRBJ1-1	-	TRBV6-6	-	CASRMDISNTEAFF	TGTGCCAGCAGGATGGACATCTCGAACACTGAAGCTTTCTTT
TRBJ2-2	-	TRBV7-3	-	CASSSQGPSVGELFF	TGTGCCAGCAGCTCTCAGGGGCCTTCCGTCGGGGAGCTGTTTTTT
TRBJ2-6	-	TRBV5-6	-	CASSASSSGASVLTF	TGTGCCAGCAGCGCCTCAAGTTCTGGGGCCAGCGTCCTGACTTTC
TRBJ2-3	-	TRBV9	-	CASSPRGSSTDTQYF	TGTGCCAGCAGCCCGAGGGGGAGCAGCACAGATACGCAGTATTTT
TRBJ1-4	-	TRBV2	-	CASREFNFGEKLFF	TGTGCCAGCAGGGAATTTAACTTCGGGGAAAAACTGTTTTTT
TRBJ1-5	-	TRBV27	once	CASSPTRTFNQPQHF	TGTGCCAGCAGTCCCACACGGACTTTTAATCAGCCCCAGCATTTT
TRBJ2-7	TRBD1	TRBV7-8	-	CASSLADRKQYF	TGTGCCAGCAGCTTAGCGGACAGGAAGCAGTACTTC
TRBJ1-2	TRBD1	TRBV6-1	-	CASSHTGTAVYGYTF	TGTGCCAGCAGTCATACCGGGACAGCCGTCTATGGCTACACCTTC
TRBJ2-3	TRBD2	TRBV29-1	-	CSVDAGVTDTQYF	TGCAGCGTTGACGCGGGGGTTACAGATACGCAGTATTTT
TRBJ2-3	-	TRBV5-6	-	CASSTPGFQVGAQYF	TGTGCCAGCAGCACTCCGGGATTCCAAGTAGGTGCGCAGTATTTT
TRBJ2-2	-	TRBV21-1	-	CPHGELFF	TGTCCCCACGGGGAGCTGTTTTTT
TRBJ1-1	-	TRBV9	-	CASSVGTVGTEAFF	TGTGCCAGCAGCGTAGGCACAGTAGGCACTGAAGCTTTCTTT
TRBJ2-3	TRBD2	TRBV4-1	once	CASSPLLLAGLTDTQYF	TGCGCCAGCAGCCCCCTCCTACTAGCGGGGCTCACAGATACGCAGTATTTT
TRBJ1-3	TRBD1	TRBV5-6	-	CASSSPTGTGNTIYF	TGTGCCAGCAGCTCCCCGACAGGGACTGGAAACACCATATATTTT
TRBJ2-7	TRBD1	TRBV27	-	CASSLGGGFYEQYF	TGTGCCAGCAGCTTAGGGGGCGGATTCTACGAGCAGTACTTC
TRBJ1-2	TRBD1	TRBV27	-	CASSPEVQGDYGYTF	TGTGCCAGCAGCCCAGAGGTTCAGGGGGACTATGGCTACACCTTC
TRBJ2-7	TRBD1	TRBV7-9	-	CSSTPGTAYEQYF	TGTTCCAGCACCCCCGGGACAGCCTACGAGCAGTACTTC
TRBJ1-5	-	TRBV11-2	-	CASSYGQNNQPQHF	TGTGCCAGCAGCTACGGACAGAACAATCAGCCCCAGCATTTT
TRBJ2-7	-	TRBV7-8	-	CASSLIPRGAKSYEQYF	TGTGCCAGCAGCTTAATCCCCCGGGGGGCTAAGTCCTACGAGCAGTACTTC
TRBJ2-5	TRBD1	TRBV10-1	-	CASSKTGGEEEETQYF	TGCGCCAGCAGTAAAACAGGGGGCGAGGAGGAGGAGACCCAGTACTTC
TRBJ1-6	TRBD1	TRBV7-6	once	CASSLNPRGQGWNSPLHF	TGTGCCAGCAGCTTAAACCCACGGGGACAGGGCTGGAATTCACCCCTCCACTTT
TRBJ2-5	-	TRBV25-1	-	CATAAPPGETQYF	TGTGCCACCGCGGCCCCTCCCGGCGAGACCCAGTACTTC
TRBJ2-7	TRBD2	TRBV5-1	-	CASSLLAGAGDYEQYF	TGCGCCAGCAGCTTACTAGCGGGGGCGGGAGATTACGAGCAGTACTTC
TRBJ1-1	-	TRBV10-3	-	CAISDPGENTEAFF	TGTGCCATCAGTGATCCAGGGGAGAACACTGAAGCTTTCTTT
TRBJ2-3	TRBD2	TRBV6-6	-	CASSSQRGLTDTQYF	TGTGCCAGCAGCTCGCAGCGGGGGTTGACAGATACGCAGTATTTT
TRBJ2-3	TRBD1	TRBV6-5	many	CASSYSGQLTDTQYF	TGTGCCAGCAGTTACTCGGGACAGTTAACAGATACGCAGTATTTT
TRBJ2-5	-	TRBV5-1	-	CASSLDKPDMIRQETQYF	TGCGCCAGCAGCTTGGATAAACCGGACATGATACGACAAGAGACCCAGTACTTC
TRBJ2-3	TRBD2	TRBV6-6	once	CASSGGADTQYF	TGTGCCAGCAGCGGGGGGGCAGATACGCAGTATTTT
TRBJ1-6	-	TRBV7-8	few	CASSLVMKSSYNSPLHF	TGTGCCAGCAGCTTAGTAATGAAGAGCTCCTATAATTCACCCCTCCACTTT
TRBJ1-2	-	TRBV5-4	-	CASSLFMGEGNYGYTF	TGTGCCAGCAGCTTGTTCATGGGGGAGGGGAACTATGGCTACACCTTC
TRBJ2-7	-	TRBV2	-	CASGADSYEQYF	TGTGCCAGCGGGGCTGATTCCTACGAGCAGTACTTC
TRBJ1-5	TRBD1	TRBV5-5	-	CASSLDRGKPQHF	TGTGCCAGCAGCCTGGACAGGGGGAAGCCCCAGCATTTT
TRBJ2-1	TRBD2	TRBV11-2	-	CASRPGLANNEQFF	TGTGCCAGCAGACCGGGACTAGCGAACAATGAGCAGTTCTTC
TRBJ2-1	-	TRBV7-8	-	CASSFGSGWNNEQFF	TGTGCCAGCAGCTTCGGGTCTGGCTGGAACAATGAGCAGTTCTTC
TRBJ2-7	TRBD1	TRBV6-5	-	CASSGPRDSLDEQYF	TGTGCCAGCAGTGGACCCCGGGACAGCCTTGACGAGCAGTACTTC
TRBJ1-6	TRBD1	TRBV19	-	CASSPTQGTGGSSPLHF	TGTGCCAGTAGTCCGACCCAAGGGACAGGGGGTAGTTCACCCCTCCACTTT
TRBJ2-7	-	TRBV4-1	-	CASSQDGPEGSSYEQYF	TGCGCCAGCAGCCAAGATGGCCCAGAGGGAAGCTCCTACGAGCAGTACTTC
TRBJ2-7	TRBD1	TRBV27	-	CASGRDRPHEQYF	TGTGCCAGCGGCCGGGACAGGCCCCACGAGCAGTACTTC
TRBJ1-2	-	TRBV14	-	CASSQGRGVGYTF	TGTGCCAGCAGCCAGGGCAGGGGCGTTGGCTACACCTTC
TRBJ2-3	-	TRBV4-1	-	CASSQDDRSTDTQYF	TGCGCCAGCAGCCAAGACGACAGAAGCACAGATACGCAGTATTTT
TRBJ1-4	-	TRBV7-9	-	CAILQQTNEKLFF	TGTGCCATCCTACAGCAAACTAATGAAAAACTGTTTTTT
TRBJ1-2	TRBD1	TRBV4-2	-	CASSQTRTGYYGYTF	TGTGCCAGCAGCCAAACTCGGACAGGGTACTATGGCTACACCTTC
TRBJ1-6	TRBD1	TRBV2	-	CASSLGQGYNSPLHF	TGTGCCAGCAGCCTGGGACAGGGCTATAATTCACCCCTCCACTTT
TRBJ2-1	-	TRBV4-3	-	CASSQEKAGYYNEQFF	TGCGCCAGCAGCCAAGAAAAAGCAGGGTACTACAATGAGCAGTTCTTC
TRBJ2-2	-	TRBV6-6	-	CASSYSGGRELFF	TGTGCCAGCAGTTACTCGGGGGGGCGGGAGCTGTTTTTT
TRBJ2-5	-	TRBV27	-	CASSSASGETQYF	TGTGCCAGCAGTTCGGCATCGGGAGAGACCCAGTACTTC
TRBJ1-2	TRBD1	TRBV15	once	CATSRGGTDYGYTF	TGTGCCACCAGCAGAGGTGGGACAGACTATGGCTACACCTTC
TRBJ2-1	TRBD1	TRBV9	-	CASSTGNLGQGGSEQFF	TGTGCCAGCAGCACCGGAAACTTGGGACAGGGAGGCAGTGAGCAGTTCTTC
TRBJ1-6	-	TRBV2	-	CASSEALGGHSPLHF	TGTGCCAGCAGTGAAGCGCTCGGGGGGCATTCACCCCTCCACTTT
TRBJ2-3	TRBD2	TRBV19	-	CASSIAGGPYDTQYF	TGTGCCAGTAGTATTGCGGGGGGGCCGTATGATACGCAGTATTTT
TRBJ2-5	TRBD1	TRBV15	-	CATSGGQSNQETQYF	TGTGCCACCAGTGGGGGACAGTCAAACCAAGAGACCCAGTACTTC
TRBJ1-2	TRBD1	TRBV4-1	-	CASSQDEGAYGYTF	TGCGCCAGCAGCCAAGATGAGGGGGCTTATGGCTACACCTTC
TRBJ2-7	TRBD1	TRBV29-1	-	CSVRGDRYEQYF	TGCAGCGTGAGGGGGGACAGGTACGAGCAGTACTTC
TRBJ1-1	-	TRBV6-6	-	CASSWGENTEAFF	TGTGCCAGCAGTTGGGGGGAGAACACTGAAGCTTTCTTT